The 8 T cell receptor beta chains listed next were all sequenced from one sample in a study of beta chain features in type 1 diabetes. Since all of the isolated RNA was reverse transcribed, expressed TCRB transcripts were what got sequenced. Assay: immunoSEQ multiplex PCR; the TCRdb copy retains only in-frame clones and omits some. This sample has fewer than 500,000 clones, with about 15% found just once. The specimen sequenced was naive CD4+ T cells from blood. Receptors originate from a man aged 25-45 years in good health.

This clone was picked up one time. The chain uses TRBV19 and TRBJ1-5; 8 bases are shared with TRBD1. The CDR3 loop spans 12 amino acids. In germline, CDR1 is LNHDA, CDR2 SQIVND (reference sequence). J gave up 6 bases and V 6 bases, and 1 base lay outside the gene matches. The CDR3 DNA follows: TGTGCCAGTAGCAGGGGGCCTCAGCCCCAGCATTTT. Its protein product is CASSRGPQPQHF.

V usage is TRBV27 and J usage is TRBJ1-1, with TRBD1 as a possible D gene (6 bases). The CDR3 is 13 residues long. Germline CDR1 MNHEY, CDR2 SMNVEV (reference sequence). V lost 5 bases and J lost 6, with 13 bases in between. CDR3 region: CASSRQVHAEAFF. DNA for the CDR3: TGTGCCAGCAGTCGACAGGTCCACGCTGAAGCTTTCTTT.

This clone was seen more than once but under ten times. CDR3 sequence: CASSQGIGELFF. The CDR3 nucleotides read TGTGCCAGCTCACAGGGTATCGGGGAGCTGTTTTTT. The chain carries TRBV18 and TRBJ2-2; D uncertain. Trimming left V 4 bases short and J 7 bases short, with 7 bases between. The germline gives CDR1 KGHSH, CDR2 LQKENI. The CDR3 runs to 12 residues.

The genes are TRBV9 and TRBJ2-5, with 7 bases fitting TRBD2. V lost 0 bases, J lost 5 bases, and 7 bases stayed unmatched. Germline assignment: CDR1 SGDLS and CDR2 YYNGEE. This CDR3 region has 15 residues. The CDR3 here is CASSVEGGSSETQYF. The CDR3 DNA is TGTGCCAGCAGCGTAGAGGGCGGGAGTTCGGAGACCCAGTACTTC.

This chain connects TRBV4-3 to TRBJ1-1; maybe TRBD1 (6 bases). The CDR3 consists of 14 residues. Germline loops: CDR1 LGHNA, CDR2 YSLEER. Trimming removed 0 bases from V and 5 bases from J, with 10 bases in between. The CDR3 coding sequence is TGCGCCAGCAGCCAAGATACAGGGCGGACTGAAGCTTTCTTT. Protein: CASSQDTGRTEAFF.

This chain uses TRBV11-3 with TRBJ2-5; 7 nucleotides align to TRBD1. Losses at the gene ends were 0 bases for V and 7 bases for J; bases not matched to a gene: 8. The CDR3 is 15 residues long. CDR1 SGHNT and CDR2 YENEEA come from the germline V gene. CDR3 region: CASSLDGDRSGTQYF. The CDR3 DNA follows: TGTGCCAGCAGCTTAGATGGGGACAGATCGGGGACCCAGTACTTC.

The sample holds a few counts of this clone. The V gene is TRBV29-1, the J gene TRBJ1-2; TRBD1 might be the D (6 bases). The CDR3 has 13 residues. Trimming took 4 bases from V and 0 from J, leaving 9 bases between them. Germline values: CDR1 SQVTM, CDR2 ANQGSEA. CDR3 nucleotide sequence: TGCAGCGTTGCGGGGGGCGCTAACTATGGCTACACCTTC. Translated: CSVAGGANYGYTF.

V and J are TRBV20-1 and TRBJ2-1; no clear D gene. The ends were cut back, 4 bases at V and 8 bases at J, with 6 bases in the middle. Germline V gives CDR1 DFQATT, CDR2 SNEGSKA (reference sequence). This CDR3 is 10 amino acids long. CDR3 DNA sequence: TGCAGTGCTACAACCCATGAGCAGTTCTTC. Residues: CSATTHEQFF.